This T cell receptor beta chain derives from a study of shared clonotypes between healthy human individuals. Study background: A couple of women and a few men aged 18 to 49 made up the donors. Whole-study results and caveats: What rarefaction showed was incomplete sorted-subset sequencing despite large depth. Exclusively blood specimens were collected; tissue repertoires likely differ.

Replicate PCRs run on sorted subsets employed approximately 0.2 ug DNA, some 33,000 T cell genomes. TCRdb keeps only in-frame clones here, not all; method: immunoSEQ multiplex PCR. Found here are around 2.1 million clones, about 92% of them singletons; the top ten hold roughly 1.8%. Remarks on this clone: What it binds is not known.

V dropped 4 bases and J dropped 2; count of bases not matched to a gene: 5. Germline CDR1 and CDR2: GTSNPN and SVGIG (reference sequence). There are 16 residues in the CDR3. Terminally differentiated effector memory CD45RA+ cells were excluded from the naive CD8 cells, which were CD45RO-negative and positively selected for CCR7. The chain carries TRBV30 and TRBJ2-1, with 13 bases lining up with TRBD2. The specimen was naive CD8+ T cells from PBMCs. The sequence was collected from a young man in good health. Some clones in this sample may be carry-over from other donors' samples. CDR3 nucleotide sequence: TGTGCCTGGATCAGGGGACTAGCGGGAACCTACAATGAGCAGTTCTTC. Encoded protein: CAWIRGLAGTYNEQFF.